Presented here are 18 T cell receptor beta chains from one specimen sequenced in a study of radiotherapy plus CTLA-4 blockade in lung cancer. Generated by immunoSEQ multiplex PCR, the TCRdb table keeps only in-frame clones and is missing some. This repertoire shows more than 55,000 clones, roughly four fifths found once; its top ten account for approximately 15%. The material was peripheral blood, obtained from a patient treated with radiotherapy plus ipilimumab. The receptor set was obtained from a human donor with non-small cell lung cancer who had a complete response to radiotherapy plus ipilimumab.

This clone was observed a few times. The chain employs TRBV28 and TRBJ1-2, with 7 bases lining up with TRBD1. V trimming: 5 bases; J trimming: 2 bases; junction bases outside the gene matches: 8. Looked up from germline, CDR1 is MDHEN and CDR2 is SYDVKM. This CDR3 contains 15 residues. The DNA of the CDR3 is TGTGCCAGCAGTCAACTCCGGGACAGAAACTATGGCTACACCTTC. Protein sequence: CASSQLRDRNYGYTF.

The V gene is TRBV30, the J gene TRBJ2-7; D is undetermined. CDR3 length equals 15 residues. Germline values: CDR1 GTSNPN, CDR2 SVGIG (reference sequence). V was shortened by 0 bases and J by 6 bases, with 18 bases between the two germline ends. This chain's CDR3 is CAWSVPGHGLGEQYF. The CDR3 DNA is TGTGCCTGGAGTGTACCTGGGCATGGTTTGGGCGAGCAGTACTTC. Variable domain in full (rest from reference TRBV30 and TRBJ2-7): SQTIHQWPATLVQPVGSPLSLECTVEGTSNPNLYWYRQAAGRGLQLLFYSVGIGQISSEVPQNLSASRPQDRQFILSSKKLLLSDSGFYLCAWSVPGHGLGEQYFGPGTRLTVT.

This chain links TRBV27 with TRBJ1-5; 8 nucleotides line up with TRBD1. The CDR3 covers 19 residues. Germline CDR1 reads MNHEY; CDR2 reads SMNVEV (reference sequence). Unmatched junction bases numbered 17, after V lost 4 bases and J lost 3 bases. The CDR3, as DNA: TGTGCCAGCAGTTCCATCGGATTTTTTCGCAGGGGGCTCAATCAGCCCCAGCATTTT. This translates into CASSSIGFFRRGLNQPQHF.

The CDR3 nucleotides are TGCAGCGTAGACAGGGGCGGCTACACCTTC. Amino acids: CSVDRGGYTF. This chain uses TRBV29-1 with TRBJ1-2; TRBD1 agrees at 8 bases. The V gene's germline CDR1 is SQVTM and CDR2 ANQGSEA. The CDR3 covers 10 residues. Germline trimming cut 6 bases from V and 8 bases from J; bases unmatched to any gene: 2.

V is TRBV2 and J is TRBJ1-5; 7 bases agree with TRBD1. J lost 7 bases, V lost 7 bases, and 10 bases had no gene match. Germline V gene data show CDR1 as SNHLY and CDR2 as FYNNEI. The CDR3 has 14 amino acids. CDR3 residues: CASTLTGIIQPQHF. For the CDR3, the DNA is TGTGCCAGCACCTTGACAGGGATCATCCAGCCCCAGCATTTT.

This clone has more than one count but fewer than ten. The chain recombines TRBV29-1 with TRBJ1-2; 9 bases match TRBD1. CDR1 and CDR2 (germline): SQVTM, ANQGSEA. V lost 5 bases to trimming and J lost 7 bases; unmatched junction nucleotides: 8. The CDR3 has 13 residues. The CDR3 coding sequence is TGCAGCGTTCGCCTGACAGGGGGTGGTGGCTACACCTTC. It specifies CSVRLTGGGGYTF.

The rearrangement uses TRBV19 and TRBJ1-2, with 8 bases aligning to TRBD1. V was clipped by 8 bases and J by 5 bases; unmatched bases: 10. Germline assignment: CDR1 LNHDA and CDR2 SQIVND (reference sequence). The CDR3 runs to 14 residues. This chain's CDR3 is CASRTWTGTYGYTF. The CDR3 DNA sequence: TGTGCCAGTCGAACTTGGACAGGGACTTATGGCTACACCTTC. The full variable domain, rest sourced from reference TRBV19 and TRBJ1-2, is DGGITQSPKYLFRKEGQNVTLSCEQNLNHDAMYWYRQDPGQGLRLIYYSQIVNDFQKGDIAEGYSVSREKKESFPLTVTSAQKNPTAFYLCASRTWTGTYGYTFGSGTRLTVV.

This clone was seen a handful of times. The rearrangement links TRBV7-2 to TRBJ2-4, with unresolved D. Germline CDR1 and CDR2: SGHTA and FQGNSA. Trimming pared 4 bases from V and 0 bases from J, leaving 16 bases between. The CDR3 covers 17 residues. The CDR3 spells CASSSPTLSLAKNIQYF. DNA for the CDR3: TGTGCCAGCAGCTCCCCGACACTGTCCCTAGCCAAAAACATTCAGTACTTC.

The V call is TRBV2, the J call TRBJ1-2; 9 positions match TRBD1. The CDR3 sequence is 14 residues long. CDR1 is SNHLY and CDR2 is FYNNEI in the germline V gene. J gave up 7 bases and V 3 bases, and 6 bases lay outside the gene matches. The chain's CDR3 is CASSETGGTRGYTF. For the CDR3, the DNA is TGTGCCAGCAGTGAGACAGGGGGGACTCGTGGCTACACCTTC. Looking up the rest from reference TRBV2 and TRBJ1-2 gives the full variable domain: EPEVTQTPSHQVTQMGQEVILRCVPISNHLYFYWYRQILGQKVEFLVSFYNNEISEKSEIFDDQFSVERPDGSNFTLKIRSTKLEDSAMYFCASSETGGTRGYTFGSGTRLTVV.

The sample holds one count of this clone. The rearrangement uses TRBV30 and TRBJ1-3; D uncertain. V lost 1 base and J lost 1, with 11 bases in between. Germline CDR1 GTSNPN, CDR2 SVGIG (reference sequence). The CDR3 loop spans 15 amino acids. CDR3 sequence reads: CAWSATDLSGNTIYF. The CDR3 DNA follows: TGTGCCTGGAGTGCCACCGACTTATCTGGAAACACCATATATTTT.

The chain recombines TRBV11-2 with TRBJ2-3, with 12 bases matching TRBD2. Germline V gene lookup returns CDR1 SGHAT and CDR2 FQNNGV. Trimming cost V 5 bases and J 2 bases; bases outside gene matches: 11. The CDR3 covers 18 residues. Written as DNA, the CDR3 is TGTGCCAGCAGCCAGGAACTAGCGGGAGGCTACCCCACAGATACGCAGTATTTT. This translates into CASSQELAGGYPTDTQYF.

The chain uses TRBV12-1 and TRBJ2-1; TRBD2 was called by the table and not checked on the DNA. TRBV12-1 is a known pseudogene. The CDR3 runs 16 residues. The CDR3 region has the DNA TGTGCCAGCAGCGGTTGGCTAGCGGGAGGGAAGGGTGAGCAGTTCTTC. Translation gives CASSGWLAGGKGEQFF.

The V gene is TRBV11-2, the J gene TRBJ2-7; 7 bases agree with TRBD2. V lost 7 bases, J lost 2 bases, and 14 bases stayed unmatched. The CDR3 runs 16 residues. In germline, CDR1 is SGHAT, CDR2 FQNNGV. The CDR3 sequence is CASIRTLSGTTYEQYF. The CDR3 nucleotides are TGTGCCAGCATCAGAACTTTAAGCGGGACCACCTACGAGCAGTACTTC.

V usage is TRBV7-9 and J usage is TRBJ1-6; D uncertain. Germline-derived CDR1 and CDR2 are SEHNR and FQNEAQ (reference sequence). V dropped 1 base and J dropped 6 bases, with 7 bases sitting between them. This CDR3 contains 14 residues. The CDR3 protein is CASSLEEFNSPLHF. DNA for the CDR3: TGTGCCAGCAGCTTAGAGGAGTTTAATTCACCCCTCCACTTT.

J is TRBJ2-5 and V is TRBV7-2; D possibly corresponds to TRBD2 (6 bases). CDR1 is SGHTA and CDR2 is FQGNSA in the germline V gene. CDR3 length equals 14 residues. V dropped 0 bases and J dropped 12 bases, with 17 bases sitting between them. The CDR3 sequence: CASSLAEAGRPKYF. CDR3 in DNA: TGTGCCAGCAGCTTAGCGGAAGCGGGCCGCCCTAAGTACTTC.

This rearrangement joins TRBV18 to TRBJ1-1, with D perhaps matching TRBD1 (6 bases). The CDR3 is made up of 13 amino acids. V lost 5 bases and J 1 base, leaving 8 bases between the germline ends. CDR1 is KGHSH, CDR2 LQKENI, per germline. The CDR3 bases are TGTGCCAGCTCATGGGACAAGAACACTGAAGCTTTCTTT. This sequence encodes CASSWDKNTEAFF. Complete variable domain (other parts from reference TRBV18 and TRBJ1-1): NAGVMQNPRHLVRRRGQEARLRCSPMKGHSHVYWYRQLPEEGLKFMVYLQKENIIDESGMPKERFSAEFPKEGPSILRIQQVVRGDSAAYFCASSWDKNTEAFFGQGTRLTVV.

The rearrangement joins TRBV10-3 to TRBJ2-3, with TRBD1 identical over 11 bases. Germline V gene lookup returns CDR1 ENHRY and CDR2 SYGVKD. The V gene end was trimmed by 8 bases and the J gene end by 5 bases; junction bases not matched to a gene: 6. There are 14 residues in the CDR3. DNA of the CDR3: TGTGCCATCCAAGGACAGGGGGCGATAGATACGCAGTATTTT. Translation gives CAIQGQGAIDTQYF.

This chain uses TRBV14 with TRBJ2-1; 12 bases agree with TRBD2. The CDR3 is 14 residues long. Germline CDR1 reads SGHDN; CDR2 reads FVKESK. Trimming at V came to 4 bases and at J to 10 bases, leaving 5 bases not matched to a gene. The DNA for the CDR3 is TGTGCCAGCAGCCTCCTAGCGGGAGGGGGCGAGCAGTTCTTC. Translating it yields CASSLLAGGGEQFF.